This T cell receptor beta chain was profiled in a study of T cell repertoires in cytomegalovirus infection. Study-level background: Newly reported HLA-C-restricted and thoroughly characterized HLA-B-restricted CMV epitopes were employed. Both CMV infection and a matching HLA type were indicated by public TCR beta signatures.

Overall study findings and caveats: HLA-C-restricted CMV-specific TCR beta clonotypes were dominant in the ex vivo response. People with CMV and the relevant HLA were identified by cumulative public TCR beta family frequency.

TCRdb reprocessed the reads with MiXCR, giving one entry per CDR3 protein. This table has around 430,000 distinct CDR3 sequences, roughly 46% appearing once. The V gene lost 0 bases and the J gene lost 8 bases, with 11 bases spanning the gap. Germline CDR1 SEHNR, CDR2 FQNEAQ (reference sequence). This CDR3 is 14 amino acids long. In this sample, this clonotype turned up a few times. The antigen remains unidentified. The gene calls are TRBV7-9 and TRBJ2-1; no clear D gene. Sequenced material: cultured PBMCs, taken from culture after CMV antigen stimulation. This clonotype originated in a human donor in good health (CMV status not recorded). Some clones in this sample may be carry-over from other donors' samples. The CDR3 loop is CASSLASVGYEQFF. The DNA of the CDR3 is TGTGCCAGCAGCTTAGCGTCCGTCGGCTATGAGCAGTTCTTC.